This is a list of T cell receptor beta chains from one sample in a study of cytomegalovirus exposure and HLA in healthy donors. Sequencing used immunoSEQ multiplex PCR; TCRdb keeps in-frame clones, though not all of them. The sample includes over 150,000 clones, 80% of them seen just once. The sequenced material came from PBMCs. These receptors all stem from a woman aged 45 to 65 in good health and CMV-seronegative. Each CDR3 is given with its conserved first and last residue. A D gene is named only where the DNA matches it firmly. Rows may omit the clone size; those that give it use once, few, many or a size class.

size,V,D,J,CDR3,DNA
NA,TRBV5-6,NA,TRBJ1-2,CASSLFWQNYGYTF,TGTGCCAGCAGCTTATTTTGGCAGAACTATGGCTACACCTTC
NA,TRBV4-1,TRBD2,TRBJ2-7,CASSQPILSGRLYEQYF,TGCGCCAGCAGCCAACCGATTCTTAGCGGGAGGTTATACGAGCAGTACTTC
NA,TRBV11-2,TRBD2,TRBJ2-7,CASSRRGLAGDGYEQYF,TGTGCCAGCAGCAGGAGAGGTCTAGCGGGAGATGGGTACGAGCAGTACTTC
NA,TRBV6-4,NA,TRBJ2-5,CASSPGHGQETQYF,TGTGCCAGTAGCCCGGGACACGGCCAAGAGACCCAGTACTTC
NA,TRBV5-4,TRBD2,TRBJ2-2,CASRPDSGRFTGELFF,TGTGCCAGCAGACCTGATAGCGGGAGATTCACCGGGGAGCTGTTTTTT
NA,TRBV5-1,TRBD1,TRBJ2-2,CASSSGTGATGELFF,TGCGCCAGCAGCTCCGGGACAGGGGCCACCGGGGAGCTGTTTTTT
NA,TRBV9,NA,TRBJ1-1,CASSVVVGPTEAFF,TGTGCCAGCAGCGTAGTGGTTGGCCCCACTGAAGCTTTCTTT
once,TRBV7-3,TRBD1,TRBJ2-7,CASSLTGGRSYEQYF,TGTGCCAGCAGCTTAACAGGGGGCAGATCCTACGAGCAGTACTTC
NA,TRBV7-9,TRBD1,TRBJ2-5,CASGWDRGQETQYF,TGTGCCAGTGGGTGGGACAGGGGCCAAGAGACCCAGTACTTC
NA,TRBV5-1,NA,TRBJ2-1,CASSFGGPTRRSYNEQFF,TGCGCCAGCAGCTTCGGGGGGCCCACCCGTCGTTCCTACAATGAGCAGTTCTTC
NA,TRBV11-1,TRBD2,TRBJ2-3,CASSHGTSGRVGTDTQYF,TGTGCCAGCAGCCACGGGACTAGCGGGAGAGTAGGAACAGATACGCAGTATTTT
NA,TRBV5-8,NA,TRBJ2-1,CASSLYLLNNEQFF,TGTGCCAGCAGCTTGTATCTCCTAAACAATGAGCAGTTCTTC
NA,TRBV30,TRBD1,TRBJ1-1,CAWSRTGGFFEAFF,TGTGCCTGGAGTCGGACAGGGGGCTTCTTTGAAGCTTTCTTT
NA,TRBV5-4,TRBD1,TRBJ2-1,CASSPDRGRSNEQFF,TGTGCCAGCAGCCCCGACAGGGGGCGAAGCAATGAGCAGTTCTTC
few,TRBV6-5,NA,TRBJ1-5,CASRTLTAGDQPQHF,TGTGCCAGCAGAACCCTAACAGCGGGCGATCAGCCCCAGCATTTT
NA,TRBV9,TRBD1,TRBJ2-3,CASSVGRTGTDTQYF,TGTGCCAGCAGCGTAGGCCGGACAGGAACAGATACGCAGTATTTT
NA,TRBV5-1,TRBD1,TRBJ2-7,CASSLGGQGISYEQYF,TGCGCCAGCAGCTTGGGGGGACAGGGGATCTCCTACGAGCAGTACTTC
NA,TRBV7-9,NA,TRBJ2-7,CASSLAPGGPGRPTYEQYF,TGTGCCAGCAGCTTAGCCCCTGGTGGTCCAGGGCGGCCTACCTACGAGCAGTACTTC
NA,TRBV14,NA,TRBJ2-5,CASSRQGFAQETQYF,TGTGCCAGCAGCCGCCAGGGGTTCGCCCAAGAGACCCAGTACTTC
NA,TRBV28,NA,TRBJ2-5,CASSLNRETQYF,TGTGCCAGCAGTTTAAACAGGGAGACCCAGTACTTC
NA,TRBV4-3,NA,TRBJ1-5,CASSQDATGNQPQHF,TGCGCCAGCAGCCAAGACGCGACGGGAAATCAGCCCCAGCATTTT
NA,TRBV10-1,NA,TRBJ2-2,CASSESSTVNTGELFF,TGCGCCAGCAGTGAGTCGAGTACAGTGAACACCGGGGAGCTGTTTTTT
once,TRBV2,NA,TRBJ2-1,CASSSGLGEQFF,TGTGCCAGCAGTTCCGGACTGGGTGAGCAGTTCTTC
NA,TRBV4-2,NA,TRBJ2-2,CASSQDARVENTGELFF,TGTGCCAGCAGCCAAGACGCCCGGGTGGAGAACACCGGGGAGCTGTTTTTT
NA,TRBV4-2,TRBD2,TRBJ2-1,CASSQVGTSDYNEQFF,TGTGCCAGCAGCCAAGTTGGGACTAGTGACTACAATGAGCAGTTCTTC
few,TRBV27,NA,TRBJ2-6,CASSIRDTLSGANVLTF,TGTGCCAGCAGTATACGGGATACTCTCTCTGGGGCCAACGTCCTGACTTTC
few,TRBV13,NA,TRBJ1-1,CASSLGGAFF,TGTGCCAGCAGCCTTGGGGGCGCTTTCTTT
NA,TRBV28,TRBD1,TRBJ1-5,CASSPRDRVFYSNQPQHF,TGTGCCAGCAGTCCCCGGGACAGGGTTTTCTATAGCAATCAGCCCCAGCATTTT
NA,TRBV9,NA,TRBJ2-3,CASSPSKGVGTDTQYF,TGTGCCAGCAGCCCAAGCAAGGGGGTAGGCACAGATACGCAGTATTTT
few,TRBV6-5,TRBD1,TRBJ1-1,CASSYDRGGTEAFF,TGTGCCAGCAGTTACGACAGGGGGGGCACTGAAGCTTTCTTT
NA,TRBV4-3,TRBD2,TRBJ2-1,CASSQSTRTSGYNEQFF,TGCGCCAGCAGCCAATCGACCAGGACTAGCGGCTACAATGAGCAGTTCTTC
NA,TRBV6-6,TRBD1,TRBJ2-7,CASRRGTGGPYEQYF,TGTGCCAGCAGGCGGGGGACAGGGGGCCCCTACGAGCAGTACTTC
once,TRBV5-4,TRBD1,TRBJ2-6,CASSPRDRGRVGANVLTF,TGTGCCAGCAGCCCGAGGGACAGGGGGCGCGTTGGGGCCAACGTCCTGACTTTC
once,TRBV5-1,NA,TRBJ1-1,CASKGGSARGNTEAFF,TGCGCCAGCAAGGGGGGGTCGGCTAGGGGGAACACTGAAGCTTTCTTT
NA,TRBV19,NA,TRBJ2-7,CARRHGFSSYEQYF,TGTGCCAGACGGCACGGGTTTTCCTCCTACGAGCAGTACTTC
NA,TRBV7-8,NA,TRBJ2-5,CASSLALRLQETQYF,TGTGCCAGCAGCTTAGCCCTCAGGCTGCAAGAGACCCAGTACTTC
NA,TRBV27,NA,TRBJ2-7,CASSLLREQYF,TGTGCCAGCAGTTTATTGAGGGAGCAGTACTTC
NA,TRBV5-1,TRBD2,TRBJ2-1,CASSDLLAGGPDEQFF,TGCGCCAGCAGCGACCTACTAGCGGGAGGGCCGGATGAGCAGTTCTTC
NA,TRBV15,NA,TRBJ1-1,CATSREGPRNTEAFF,TGTGCCACCAGCAGAGAGGGGCCTAGGAACACTGAAGCTTTCTTT
NA,TRBV14,NA,TRBJ1-1,CASKGQTLNTEAFF,TGTGCCAGCAAAGGACAGACCTTGAACACTGAAGCTTTCTTT